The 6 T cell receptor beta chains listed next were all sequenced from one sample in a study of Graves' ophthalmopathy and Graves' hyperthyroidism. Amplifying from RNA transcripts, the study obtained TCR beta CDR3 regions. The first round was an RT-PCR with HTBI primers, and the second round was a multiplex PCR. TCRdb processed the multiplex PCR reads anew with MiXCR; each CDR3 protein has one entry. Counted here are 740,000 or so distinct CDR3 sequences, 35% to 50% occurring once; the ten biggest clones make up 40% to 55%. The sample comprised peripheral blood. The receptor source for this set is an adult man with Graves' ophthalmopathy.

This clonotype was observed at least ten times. CDR3 coding DNA: TGTGCCAGCAGCTTCTTCGGCGGGCTAACGGAGACCCAGTACTTC. This sequence encodes CASSFFGGLTETQYF. This chain uses TRBV7-9 with TRBJ2-5; D might be TRBD2 (5 bases). V was clipped by 3 bases and J by 5 bases, with 16 bases between them. This CDR3 contains 15 residues. Germline CDR1 SEHNR, CDR2 FQNEAQ (reference sequence).

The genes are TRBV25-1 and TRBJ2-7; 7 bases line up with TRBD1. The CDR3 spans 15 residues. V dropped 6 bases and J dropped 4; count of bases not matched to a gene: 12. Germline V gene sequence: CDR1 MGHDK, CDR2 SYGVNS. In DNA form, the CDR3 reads TGTGCCAGCAGACCGACAGGGAGAGATAGGTACGAGCAGTACTTC. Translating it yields CASRPTGRDRYEQYF.

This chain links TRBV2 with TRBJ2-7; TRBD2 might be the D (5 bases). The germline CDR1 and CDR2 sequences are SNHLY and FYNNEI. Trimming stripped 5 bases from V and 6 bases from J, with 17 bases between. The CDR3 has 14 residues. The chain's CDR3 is CASSYRGSYLEQYF. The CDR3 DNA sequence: TGTGCCAGCAGTTACCGGGGTAGTTATCTCGAGCAGTACTTC.

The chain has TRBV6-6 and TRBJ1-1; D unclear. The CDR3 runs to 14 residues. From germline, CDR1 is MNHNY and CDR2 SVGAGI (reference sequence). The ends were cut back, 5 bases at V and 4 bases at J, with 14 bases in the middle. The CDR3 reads CASSNRRAATEAFF. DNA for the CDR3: TGTGCCAGCAGTAATCGAAGAGCGGCCACTGAAGCTTTCTTT.

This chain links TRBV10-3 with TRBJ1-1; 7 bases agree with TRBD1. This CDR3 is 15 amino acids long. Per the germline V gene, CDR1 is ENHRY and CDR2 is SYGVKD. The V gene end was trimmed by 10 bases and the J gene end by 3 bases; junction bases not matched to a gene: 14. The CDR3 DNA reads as TGTGCCAGCAATCTGTTAAAGGGGGCCTACACTGAAGCTTTCTTT. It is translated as CASNLLKGAYTEAFF.

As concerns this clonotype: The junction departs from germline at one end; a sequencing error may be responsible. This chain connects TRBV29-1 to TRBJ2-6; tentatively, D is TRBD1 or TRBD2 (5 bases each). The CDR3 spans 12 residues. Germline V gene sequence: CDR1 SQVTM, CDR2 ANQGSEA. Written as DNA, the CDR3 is TGCAGCGTTGGGGGTGGGGGCAACGTCCTGACTTTC. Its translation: CSVGGGGNVLTF. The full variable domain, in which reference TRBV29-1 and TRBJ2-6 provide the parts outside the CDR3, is SAVISQKPSRDICQRGTSLTIQCQVDSQVTMMFWYRQQPGQSLTLIATANQGSEATYESGFVIDKFPISRPNLTFSTLTVSNMSPEDSSIYLCSVGGGGNVLTFGAGSRLTVL.